The rows below give T cell receptor beta chains drawn from one sample of a study of T cells of healthy individuals. TCRdb processed the 5' RACE reads anew with MiXCR; each CDR3 protein has one entry. The sample has tens of thousands of distinct CDR3 sequences, 15% to 20% seen once. The receptors were sampled from a human donor in good health. CDR3s include the opening cysteine and the closing phenylalanine or tryptophan. Fields, in order: CDR3 DNA, CDR3 protein, D gene, V gene, clone size, J gene. D genes are given only for firm matches. Clone size is given for some rows only: seen once, a few or many times, or a class if the clone is expanded.

cdr3_nt: TGCGCCAGCAGCTTGAGCGGGACAGGTTCCGGAGGGCTAGCCAAAAACATTCAGTACTTC; cdr3_aa: CASSLSGTGSGGLAKNIQYF; d_call: .; v_call: TRBV5-1; clone_size: many; j_call: TRBJ2-4
cdr3_nt: TGTGCCAGCAGTTTCAGGAAAGGGAACTTGAACACTGAAGCTTTCTTT; cdr3_aa: CASSFRKGNLNTEAFF; d_call: .; v_call: TRBV12-3/TRBV12-4; clone_size: many; j_call: TRBJ1-1
cdr3_nt: TGCGCCAGCAGCTTCCCCGGGAACCCTGAAGCTTTCTTT; cdr3_aa: CASSFPGNPEAFF; d_call: .; v_call: TRBV5-1; clone_size: many; j_call: TRBJ1-1
cdr3_nt: TGTGCCTGGAGTGACCCCACCAGTCCGGGCTTATACGAGCAGTACTTC; cdr3_aa: CAWSDPTSPGLYEQYF; d_call: .; v_call: TRBV30; clone_size: few; j_call: TRBJ2-7
cdr3_nt: TGTGCCAGCAGCTTAAGGTCTCTGCTCTACAATGAGCAGTTCTTC; cdr3_aa: CASSLRSLLYNEQFF; d_call: .; v_call: TRBV7-9; clone_size: many; j_call: TRBJ2-1
cdr3_nt: TGTGCCTGGACGCCGGGGGGCACAGATACGCAGTATTTT; cdr3_aa: CAWTPGGTDTQYF; d_call: .; v_call: TRBV30; clone_size: many; j_call: TRBJ2-3
cdr3_nt: TGTGCCAGCAGCTTATCTCCCTCCACAGATACGCAGTATTTT; cdr3_aa: CASSLSPSTDTQYF; d_call: .; v_call: TRBV7-2; clone_size: many; j_call: TRBJ2-3
cdr3_nt: TGTGCCAGCAGTTCCTCCGGGACAGGGTGGGAGACCCAGTACTTC; cdr3_aa: CASSSSGTGWETQYF; d_call: TRBD1; v_call: TRBV27; clone_size: .; j_call: TRBJ2-5
cdr3_nt: TGTGCCAGCATGTTGGCGTTCCAACTGAGAAATGAGCAGTTCTTC; cdr3_aa: CASMLAFQLRNEQFF; d_call: .; v_call: TRBV7-8; clone_size: .; j_call: TRBJ2-1
cdr3_nt: TGTGCCAGCAGCCAAGGCGGAAAAGGAGATACGCAGTATTTT; cdr3_aa: CASSQGGKGDTQYF; d_call: .; v_call: TRBV3-1; clone_size: .; j_call: TRBJ2-3
cdr3_nt: TGTGCCAGCAGCCGCGGAGCGGGTCGAAATGAGCAGTTCTTC; cdr3_aa: CASSRGAGRNEQFF; d_call: .; v_call: TRBV7-6; clone_size: .; j_call: TRBJ2-1
cdr3_nt: TGTGCCAGCAGAGCACCAGGGAATTGGAACACTGAAGCTTTCTTT; cdr3_aa: CASRAPGNWNTEAFF; d_call: .; v_call: TRBV6-5; clone_size: many; j_call: TRBJ1-1
cdr3_nt: TGCGCCAGCAGCTCAGTCCGGGACAGGGGACTGAGCTCCTACGAGCAGTACTTC; cdr3_aa: CASSSVRDRGLSSYEQYF; d_call: TRBD1; v_call: TRBV5-1; clone_size: once; j_call: TRBJ2-7
cdr3_nt: TGCGCCAGCAGCCAAGATCCGGGGGAATGGGAAAAACTGTTTTTT; cdr3_aa: CASSQDPGEWEKLFF; d_call: .; v_call: TRBV4-1; clone_size: few; j_call: TRBJ1-4
cdr3_nt: TGCAGCGTTGAGGTCCTAGCGGGAGGGCTGAAGACCCAGTACTTC; cdr3_aa: CSVEVLAGGLKTQYF; d_call: TRBD2; v_call: TRBV29-1; clone_size: .; j_call: TRBJ2-5
cdr3_nt: TGTGCCACCAGCAGAGAGGGACAGGGGGCTCGGGAAGCTTTCTTT; cdr3_aa: CATSREGQGAREAFF; d_call: TRBD1; v_call: TRBV15; clone_size: many; j_call: TRBJ1-1
cdr3_nt: TGTGCCAGCAGACCTACGGGGTGGCAGTACGAGCAGTACTTC; cdr3_aa: CASRPTGWQYEQYF; d_call: .; v_call: TRBV27; clone_size: .; j_call: TRBJ2-7
cdr3_nt: TGTGCTAGCAGCTTAGCTTCGACTAGCGGCCAAGAGACCCAGTACTTC; cdr3_aa: CASSLASTSGQETQYF; d_call: TRBD2; v_call: TRBV7-3; clone_size: .; j_call: TRBJ2-5
cdr3_nt: TGTGCCAGCAGTGATGAGAGGGGCATTCAGTACTTC; cdr3_aa: CASSDERGIQYF; d_call: .; v_call: TRBV2; clone_size: few; j_call: TRBJ2-4
cdr3_nt: TGCGCCAGCAGCTTGGCCAGTGGGGCAGATACGCAGTATTTT; cdr3_aa: CASSLASGADTQYF; d_call: .; v_call: TRBV5-1; clone_size: .; j_call: TRBJ2-3
cdr3_nt: TGCAGTGCTAGAGATACGGCTAGCCCAACCGGGGAGCTGTTTTTT; cdr3_aa: CSARDTASPTGELFF; d_call: .; v_call: TRBV20-1; clone_size: .; j_call: TRBJ2-2
cdr3_nt: TGTGCCAGCAGCCAAGGGGGCGTAGCCCAGCCCGGGGAGCTGTTTTTT; cdr3_aa: CASSQGGVAQPGELFF; d_call: .; v_call: TRBV3-1; clone_size: .; j_call: TRBJ2-2
cdr3_nt: TGTGCCAGCAACCACGGGACGACAAAGAGAGAGACCCAGTACTTC; cdr3_aa: CASNHGTTKRETQYF; d_call: .; v_call: TRBV5-5; clone_size: .; j_call: TRBJ2-5
cdr3_nt: TGTGCCAGCAGACCCACGCGGGGTGATCAAGAGACCCAGTACTTC; cdr3_aa: CASRPTRGDQETQYF; d_call: .; v_call: TRBV3-1; clone_size: many; j_call: TRBJ2-5
cdr3_nt: TGCGCCAGCAGCGACCCCGGGGCAGATACGCAGTATTTT; cdr3_aa: CASSDPGADTQYF; d_call: .; v_call: TRBV5-1; clone_size: .; j_call: TRBJ2-3
cdr3_nt: TGCGCCAGCAGTCCGGACGGCGGACGGAATGAAAAACTGTTTTTT; cdr3_aa: CASSPDGGRNEKLFF; d_call: .; v_call: TRBV5-1; clone_size: many; j_call: TRBJ1-4
cdr3_nt: TGCGCCAGCAGCTTGGCGCAGGGAGGAATCTCCTACGAGCAGTACTTC; cdr3_aa: CASSLAQGGISYEQYF; d_call: .; v_call: TRBV5-1; clone_size: many; j_call: TRBJ2-7
cdr3_nt: TGCAGTGCTAGCAGGCCTGAGAACACCGGGGAGCTGTTTTTT; cdr3_aa: CSASRPENTGELFF; d_call: .; v_call: TRBV20-1; clone_size: many; j_call: TRBJ2-2
cdr3_nt: TGTGCCAGCAGCCGACAGGGGGCTGGTGAAAAACTGTTTTTT; cdr3_aa: CASSRQGAGEKLFF; d_call: TRBD1; v_call: TRBV9; clone_size: few; j_call: TRBJ1-4
cdr3_nt: TGCAGCGTTGTGACAGGGCAAAGCTACGAGCAGTACTTC; cdr3_aa: CSVVTGQSYEQYF; d_call: TRBD1; v_call: TRBV29-1; clone_size: .; j_call: TRBJ2-7